This T cell receptor beta chain is from a study of glioma-infiltrating T cells after dendritic cell vaccination. Study summary: Patients had newly diagnosed or recurrent glioblastoma and received dendritic cell vaccines.

The germline V gene encodes CDR1 MNHNS and CDR2 SASEGT. The CDR3 extends over 14 amino acids. V gave up 1 base and J gave up 7 bases; unmatched junction bases: 4. Sequenced by immunoSEQ multiplex PCR; TCRdb stores in-frame clones only, minus some. Here the sample spans tens of thousands of clones, more than 80% being singletons. Indicated time point: after dendritic cell vaccination, including at tumor progression/relapse. Sequencing was performed on blood, taken after dendritic cell vaccination. The sequence was collected from a human donor with glioblastoma. The chain combines TRBV6-1 with TRBJ1-5; 7 bases match TRBD1. The CDR3 bases are TGTGCCAGCAGTGAAGTGACAGGGCGGCAGCCCCAGCATTTT. This translates into CASSEVTGRQPQHF.